The 18 T cell receptor beta chains below come from one sample, sequenced in a study of blood T cell repertoires in COVID-19. Profiling relied on immunoSEQ multiplex PCR, and the TCRdb table lists in-frame clones only, not all of them. The repertoire includes 200,000 to 250,000 clones, 80% of them detected once, and roughly 7% sits in the top ten. Sequencing used peripheral blood. All receptors come from a woman in her 70s with acute or convalescent COVID-19.

CDR3 residues: CASSIISRGSGGSDTQYF. For the CDR3, the DNA is TGTGCCAGCAGCATAATCTCCAGGGGAAGCGGGGGTTCAGATACGCAGTATTTT. The chain uses TRBV21-1 and TRBJ2-3; TRBD2, the D gene given by the table, was not confirmed from the DNA. TRBV21-1 is a known pseudogene. This CDR3 spans 18 amino acids.

The CDR3 region is CASSLGQLDNSPLHF. The CDR3, as DNA: TGCGCCAGCAGCTTGGGACAGCTCGATAATTCACCCCTCCACTTT. The gene calls are TRBV5-1 and TRBJ1-6, with a tentative D call TRBD1 (5 bases). V was pared by 0 bases and J by 5 bases, with 9 bases between. The CDR3 is made up of 15 amino acids. The germline CDR1 and CDR2 sequences are SGHRS and YFSETQ.

V and J are TRBV7-2 and TRBJ2-7, with D perhaps matching TRBD2 (6 bases). Per germline, CDR1 SGHTA and CDR2 FQGNSA. CDR3 size: 14 residues. Between the trimmed V and J ends, which lost 3 bases and 7 bases, there was a span of 16 bases. This CDR3 is CASSLRADRGEQYF. The CDR3 nucleotides are TGTGCCAGCAGCTTGAGAGCGGACCGGGGGGAGCAGTACTTC.

The V call is TRBV15, the J call TRBJ1-2; TRBD1 agrees at 11 bases. CDR3 length: 15 residues. Germline V gives CDR1 LNHNV, CDR2 YYDKDF (reference sequence). The junction had 10 bases not matched to a gene; V was cut back by 5 bases and J by 8 bases. CDR3 loop: CATSPRTGGVGGYTF. In DNA form, the CDR3 reads TGTGCCACCAGCCCCAGGACAGGGGGCGTAGGGGGCTACACCTTC.

The V call is TRBV5-1, the J call TRBJ2-5; D perhaps matches TRBD1 (5 bases). The CDR3 runs to 15 residues. Germline loops: CDR1 SGHRS, CDR2 YFSETQ. The germline V and J ends were trimmed by 4 bases and 2 bases, with 15 bases remaining between them. CDR3 in amino acids: CASSPQGYGQETQYF. The DNA of the CDR3 is TGCGCCAGCAGCCCCCAGGGATACGGTCAAGAGACCCAGTACTTC.

In its sample, this clone was seen once. The chain carries TRBV7-2 and TRBJ2-2, with D tentatively TRBD2 (5 bases). This CDR3 spans 14 amino acids. V shed 10 bases and J shed 4 bases, with 16 bases lying between them. The V gene's germline CDR1 is SGHTA and CDR2 FQGNSA. This CDR3 is CAMRQPGGTGELFF. The CDR3 DNA sequence: TGTGCCATGCGGCAGCCAGGAGGCACCGGGGAGCTGTTTTTT.

The chain joins TRBV5-3 to TRBJ2-7; D remains ambiguous. TRBV5-3 qualifies as an ORF whose function is uncertain. The CDR3 totals 15 residues. V shed 3 bases and J shed 3 bases, with 16 bases lying between them. The CDR3 here is CARSSSETGSYEQYV. CDR3 in DNA: TGTGCCAGAAGCTCCTCTGAGACTGGTAGCTACGAGCAGTACGTC.

This clone appeared a single time. The gene calls are TRBV12-3 or TRBV12-4 and TRBJ1-2; D unclear. The V gene lost 6 bases and the J gene lost 2 bases, with 10 bases spanning the gap. The CDR3 runs to 13 residues. CDR3 DNA: TGTGCCAGCAGAAAAGTAGAGAACTATGGCTACACCTTC. This sequence encodes CASRKVENYGYTF.

This clone has a handful of counts. The gene calls are TRBV20-1 and TRBJ2-1; D may be TRBD2 (5 bases). This CDR3 is 13 amino acids long. Trimming took off 3 bases at V and 10 bases at J, with 16 bases between the two ends. Germline V CDR1 and CDR2: DFQATT, SNEGSKA (reference sequence). CDR3 loop: CSASSWSGNEQFF. The CDR3 region has the DNA TGCAGTGCTAGTTCGTGGTCGGGGAACGAGCAGTTCTTC.

V is TRBV9 and J is TRBJ2-3; TRBD1 aligns across 8 bases. CDR3 size: 14 residues. Germline trimming cut 2 bases from V and 2 bases from J; bases unmatched to any gene: 1. CDR1 and CDR2 from the germline V gene are SGDLS and YYNGEE. The CDR3 protein is CASSVTGATDTQYF. The DNA for the CDR3 is TGTGCCAGCAGCGTGACAGGGGCCACAGATACGCAGTATTTT.

The genes are TRBV5-5 and TRBJ1-5; D call uncertain. The CDR3 length is 15 residues. The V end lost 3 bases, the J end lost 4 bases, and 14 bases lay between the germline ends. Germline loops: CDR1 SGHKS, CDR2 YYEKEE (reference sequence). In DNA form, the CDR3 reads TGTGCCAGCAGCTCGAGTCCCGGGAGGAATCAGCCCCAGCATTTT. Its translation: CASSSSPGRNQPQHF.

This clone has just one count. The chain uses TRBV7-9 and TRBJ1-1, with TRBD1 as a possible D gene (6 bases). CDR1 is SEHNR and CDR2 is FQNEAQ in the germline V gene (reference sequence). The V and J ends lost 5 bases and 1 base respectively, with 17 bases between them. The CDR3 has 16 residues. The CDR3 DNA follows: TGTGCCAGCAGCCATACGCATTCGACAGGGAACACTGAAGCTTTCTTT. Amino acid sequence: CASSHTHSTGNTEAFF. Supplemented by reference TRBV7-9 and TRBJ1-1, the full variable domain reads DTGVSQNPRHKITKRGQNVTFRCDPISEHNRLYWYRQTLGQGPEFLTYFQNEAQLEKSRLLSDRFSAERPKGSFSTLEIQRTEQGDSAMYLCASSHTHSTGNTEAFFGQGTRLTVV.

The chain carries TRBV5-4 and TRBJ2-1, with a possible D match to TRBD1 (6 bases). CDR1 is SGHNT, CDR2 YYREEE, per germline (reference sequence). The V end lost 3 bases, the J end lost 6 bases, and 19 bases lay between the germline ends. The CDR3 runs to 16 residues. Here the CDR3 DNA reads TGTGCCAGCAGCTCGGGCTTCGAGGGGGTCCTCAATGAGCAGTTCTTC. Translation: CASSSGFEGVLNEQFF.

This clone was found a few times. The chain couples TRBV19 to TRBJ2-1, with D perhaps matching TRBD2 (5 bases). Between the trimmed V and J ends, which lost 10 bases and 3 bases, there was a span of 19 bases. Germline loops: CDR1 LNHDA, CDR2 SQIVND (reference sequence). The length of the CDR3 is 15 residues. The CDR3, as DNA: TGTGCCACCTCGGAAGCGGCTGGGGACTACAATGAGCAGTTCTTC. Translation gives CATSEAAGDYNEQFF.

This clone was observed a few times. The V and J genes are TRBV3-1 (or the pseudogene TRBV3-2) and TRBJ1-1; no definite D call. There are 16 residues in the CDR3. Germline loops: CDR1 LGHDT, CDR2 YNNKEL (reference sequence). V was clipped by 0 bases and J by 3 bases, with 14 bases between them. The CDR3 reads CASSQEGSERDTEAFF. The CDR3 DNA sequence: TGTGCCAGCAGCCAAGAGGGCTCAGAGAGGGACACTGAAGCTTTCTTT.

This clone was seen only once. The V and J genes are TRBV7-2 and TRBJ2-1; 7 nucleotides agree with TRBD2. After removal of 4 bases from V and 10 bases from J, the junction contained 7 bases not matched to a gene. CDR1 and CDR2 (germline): SGHTA, FQGNSA. This CDR3 spans 13 amino acids. CDR3 residues: CASSSLASGEQFF. The CDR3 DNA reads TGTGCCAGCAGCTCCTTGGCTAGCGGAGAGCAGTTCTTC.

The CDR3 protein is CASSKRGGRQETQYF. The CDR3 coding sequence is TGTGCCAGCAGCAAGCGGGGGGGTCGTCAGGAGACCCAGTACTTC. The V call is TRBV3-1 (or the pseudogene TRBV3-2), the J call TRBJ2-5; 10 nucleotides agree with TRBD2. The CDR3 totals 15 residues. In germline, CDR1 is LGHDT, CDR2 YNNKEL (reference sequence). V lost 5 bases to trimming and J lost 5 bases; unmatched junction nucleotides: 8.

V usage is TRBV10-3 and J usage is TRBJ1-1, with TRBD1 as a possible D gene (6 bases). Per the germline V gene, CDR1 is ENHRY and CDR2 is SYGVKD. The CDR3 contains 11 residues. The V and J ends lost 9 bases and 2 bases respectively, with 7 bases between them. The CDR3 here is CAIGGNTEAFF. In nucleotides, the CDR3 is TGTGCCATAGGGGGTAACACTGAAGCTTTCTTT.